These 20 T cell receptor beta chains came from one sample sequenced in a study of CD8 T cell repertoires and HIV-1 epitope variants. TCRdb keeps only in-frame clones here, not all; method: immunoSEQ multiplex PCR. Altogether about 95,000 clones are present, around 67% being singletons, with the ten largest covering about 26%. Sequenced: uncultured baseline CD8+ T cells from peripheral blood mononuclear cells (PBMCs). Receptor source: a male donor with HIV.

CDR3 in amino acids: CASITRAQPQHF. Written as DNA, the CDR3 is TGTGCCAGCATTACCAGGGCTCAGCCCCAGCATTTT. The rearrangement links TRBV6-1 to TRBJ1-5; TRBD1 is a possible D gene (5 bases). The CDR3 sequence is 12 residues long. The germline gives CDR1 MNHNS, CDR2 SASEGT. V lost 7 bases and J 6 bases, leaving 10 bases between the germline ends.

V gene TRBV28 combines with J gene TRBJ2-4, with D tentatively TRBD2 (5 bases). CDR1 is MDHEN, CDR2 SYDVKM, per germline. This CDR3 is built from 16 residues. V lost 4 bases and J 1 base, leaving 14 bases between the germline ends. CDR3 sequence: CASSSPSAGAKNIQYF. As DNA, the CDR3 is TGTGCCAGCAGTTCCCCCTCGGCGGGCGCCAAAAACATTCAGTACTTC.

The chain links TRBV15 to TRBJ1-1, with D unclear. Trimming left V 4 bases short and J 0 bases short, with 6 bases between. This CDR3 region has 13 residues. Germline V gives CDR1 LNHNV, CDR2 YYDKDF (reference sequence). CDR3 region: CATSNTVNTEAFF. For the CDR3, the DNA is TGTGCCACCAGCAATACAGTGAACACTGAAGCTTTCTTT.

In this sample, this clone turned up once. The chain links TRBV7-9 to TRBJ1-4; D is unresolved. CDR1 SEHNR and CDR2 FQNEAQ come from the germline V gene (reference sequence). V was trimmed by 2 bases and J by 8 bases, leaving 6 bases between them. The CDR3 loop spans 12 amino acids. CDR3 nucleotides: TGTGCCAGCAGCTTAAGAACCGAAAAACTGTTTTTT. As protein: CASSLRTEKLFF.

V is TRBV5-1 and J is TRBJ2-7; 7 bases fit TRBD1. The germline V gene encodes CDR1 SGHRS and CDR2 YFSETQ. CDR3 size: 14 residues. Trimming at V came to 0 bases and at J to 3 bases, leaving 3 bases not matched to a gene. CDR3 nucleotides: TGCGCCAGCAGCTTGGAAGGGGGCCTCTACGAGCAGTACTTC. Translated: CASSLEGGLYEQYF.

The chain recombines TRBV7-2 with TRBJ2-7, with no clear D. Germline CDR1 and CDR2: SGHTA and FQGNSA. There are 14 residues in the CDR3. Trimming removed 5 bases at V and 2 bases at J, with 13 bases between. CDR3 in amino acids: CASSGWSNPYEQYF. As DNA, the CDR3 is TGTGCCAGCAGCGGTTGGAGTAATCCCTACGAGCAGTACTTC.

This chain joins TRBV13 and TRBJ2-7; possibly TRBD1 or TRBD2 for D (5 bases each). V was pared by 5 bases and J by 9 bases, with 20 bases between. The CDR3 covers 14 residues. Germline assignment: CDR1 PRHDT and CDR2 FYEKMQ (reference sequence). The CDR3 sequence: CASSPQPGPVGQYF. In nucleotides, the CDR3 is TGTGCCAGCAGCCCCCAGCCGGGGCCTGTCGGGCAGTACTTC.

The CDR3 sequence: CASSGRYEQYF. The DNA for the CDR3 is TGTGCCAGCAGCGGTCGCTACGAGCAGTACTTC. The chain joins TRBV7-2 to TRBJ2-7, with D hard to call. CDR1 SGHTA and CDR2 FQGNSA come from the germline V gene. With 5 bases removed from V and 3 bases from J, the gap between germline ends came to 5 bases. The CDR3 is made up of 11 amino acids.

The chain recombines TRBV5-4 with TRBJ2-7, with TRBD2 as a possible D gene (6 bases). V lost 4 bases to trimming and J lost 1 base, with 18 bases between them. CDR3 size: 16 residues. Per germline, CDR1 SGHNT and CDR2 YYREEE (reference sequence). The DNA of the CDR3 is TGTGCCAGCAGCCCCCGGGACTCAAGAGGATCCTACGAGCAGTACTTC. The encoded protein is CASSPRDSRGSYEQYF.

The rearrangement uses TRBV5-6 and TRBJ2-7; D might be TRBD1 (6 bases). There are 16 residues in the CDR3. Germline lookup yields CDR1 SGHDT and CDR2 YYEEEE. The V gene lost 0 bases and the J gene lost 2 bases, with 15 bases spanning the gap. The chain's CDR3 is CASSLGVGAPTYEQYF. As DNA, the CDR3 is TGTGCCAGCAGCTTGGGTGTGGGGGCACCGACCTACGAGCAGTACTTC. Complete variable domain (other parts from reference TRBV5-6 and TRBJ2-7): DAGVTQSPTHLIKTRGQQVTLRCSPKSGHDTVSWYQQALGQGPQFIFQYYEEEERQRGNFPDRFSGHQFPNYSSELNVNALLLGDSALYLCASSLGVGAPTYEQYFGPGTRLTVT.

The chain has TRBV30 and TRBJ1-1, with 11 bases lining up with TRBD1. V lost 2 bases, J lost 9 bases, and 11 bases stayed unmatched. The CDR3 totals 15 residues. Germline V gene sequence: CDR1 GTSNPN, CDR2 SVGIG (reference sequence). The CDR3 reads CAWSTNLRDRGKAFF. CDR3 sequence (DNA): TGTGCCTGGAGTACCAACCTCCGGGACAGGGGGAAAGCTTTCTTT.

The count of this clone is one. The rearrangement joins TRBV30 to TRBJ2-7; 10 bases align to TRBD1. Trimming cost V 0 bases and J 5 bases; bases outside gene matches: 16. The CDR3 length is 18 residues. Looked up from germline, CDR1 is GTSNPN and CDR2 is SVGIG (reference sequence). CDR3 nucleotides: TGTGCCTGGAGTGTCTTCGTTGGAGGACAGGGGGAAGTGCACGAGCAGTACTTC. Its translation: CAWSVFVGGQGEVHEQYF.

V usage is TRBV19 and J usage is TRBJ1-4; TRBD1 is a possible D gene (5 bases). This CDR3 spans 16 amino acids. In germline, CDR1 is LNHDA, CDR2 SQIVND (reference sequence). The V and J ends lost 5 bases and 3 bases respectively, with 16 bases between them. CDR3 in DNA: TGTGCCAGTAGTCCCCCCCGGGACGAGGCTAATGAAAAACTGTTTTTT. It yields the protein CASSPPRDEANEKLFF.

The chain uses TRBV7-9 and TRBJ2-7; D possibly corresponds to TRBD2 (7 bases). Looked up from germline, CDR1 is SEHNR and CDR2 is FQNEAQ (reference sequence). This CDR3 has 17 residues. Trimming cost V 5 bases and J 2 bases, with 22 bases left between them. The CDR3 reads CASSPRGAGEEAYEQYF. The CDR3 coding sequence is TGTGCCAGCAGCCCAAGGGGGGCGGGAGAGGAAGCCTACGAGCAGTACTTC.

The chain links TRBV5-1 to TRBJ2-1; D may be TRBD1 or TRBD2 (5 bases each). V lost 7 bases and J 8 bases, leaving 28 bases between the germline ends. The germline V gene encodes CDR1 SGHRS and CDR2 YFSETQ. CDR3 size: 17 residues. CDR3 nucleotide sequence: TGCGCCAGCCGAGTAGTGCCCCGGGACGGAACCCAGGATGAGCAGTTCTTC. Translation: CASRVVPRDGTQDEQFF.

This clone was found once. V and J are TRBV9 and TRBJ2-1; 13 positions match TRBD2. The CDR3 sequence is 16 residues long. From germline, CDR1 is SGDLS and CDR2 YYNGEE. Losses at the gene ends were 4 bases for V and 3 bases for J; bases not matched to a gene: 4. The DNA for the CDR3 is TGTGCCAGCAGCTCGGGACTAGCGGGGTTCTACAATGAGCAGTTCTTC. Its protein product is CASSSGLAGFYNEQFF.

J is TRBJ2-7 and V is TRBV14; 9 bases align to TRBD2. Unmatched junction bases numbered 6, after V lost 4 bases and J lost 2 bases. The CDR3 totals 15 residues. Germline CDR1 reads SGHDN; CDR2 reads FVKESK. The CDR3 protein is CASSPWASGTYEQYF. In DNA form, the CDR3 reads TGTGCCAGCAGCCCCTGGGCTAGCGGGACCTACGAGCAGTACTTC.

The CDR3 sequence: CASSSGVAGVSEEQYF. The CDR3 region has the DNA TGTGCCAGCAGCTCAGGGGTCGCGGGAGTCTCAGAAGAGCAGTACTTC. The V gene is TRBV7-2, the J gene TRBJ2-7, with D tentatively TRBD2 (7 bases). With 4 bases removed from V and 7 bases from J, the gap between germline ends came to 23 bases. The V gene's germline CDR1 is SGHTA and CDR2 FQGNSA. The CDR3 extends over 16 amino acids.

The rearrangement joins TRBV29-1 to TRBJ2-7, with D possibly TRBD2 on 5 matching bases. The CDR3 totals 13 residues. V was clipped by 5 bases and J by 3 bases, with 14 bases between them. CDR1 and CDR2 from the germline V gene are SQVTM and ANQGSEA. The CDR3 nucleotides read TGCAGCGTTTTCGAGAGAGGGAACTACGAGCAGTACTTC. Amino acids: CSVFERGNYEQYF.

This clone was found a few times. DNA for the CDR3: TGTGCCAGCAGCTTTAGGACAGGGTTCGGAGAGCAGTTCTTC. Its translation: CASSFRTGFGEQFF. The gene calls are TRBV5-6 and TRBJ2-1; 8 bases match TRBD1. CDR3 size: 14 residues. The V and J ends lost 2 bases and 10 bases, in that order; junction bases with no gene match: 8. Germline-derived CDR1 and CDR2 are SGHDT and YYEEEE. Using reference TRBV5-6 and TRBJ2-1 for the parts outside the CDR3, the full variable domain is DAGVTQSPTHLIKTRGQQVTLRCSPKSGHDTVSWYQQALGQGPQFIFQYYEEEERQRGNFPDRFSGHQFPNYSSELNVNALLLGDSALYLCASSFRTGFGEQFFGPGTRLTVL.